The 14 T cell receptor beta chains presented below share a single source sample, sequenced in a study of T cells expressing NK-cell markers. TCRdb re-called the 5' RACE reads; every CDR3 protein appears as one record, without DNA. The sample totals fewer than 400,000 distinct CDR3 sequences. Sequencing was carried out using blood T cells: a sorted CD56 or NKG2C T cell subset, CD4+ or CD8+ T cells, or bulk PBMC T cells (not recorded which). These receptors were obtained from a man aged 18 to 69 in good health.

J is TRBJ1-2 and V is TRBV19; TCRdb proposes TRBD1, but this gene call is untestable without DNA. The CDR3 length is 15 residues. Looked up from germline, CDR1 is LNHDA and CDR2 is SQIVND (reference sequence). The CDR3 protein is CASSIFTGISHGYTF.

This chain joins TRBV6-2 or TRBV6-3 and TRBJ2-5; the D gene TCRdb calls, TRBD2, cannot be checked with no DNA. Germline V gives CDR1 MNHEY, CDR2 SVGEGT. CDR3 length: 17 residues. Here the CDR3 reads CASSPPRDSGTRETQYF.

The genes are TRBV7-3 and TRBJ2-7; TCRdb selects TRBD2, and the lack of DNA leaves this call unchecked. Germline-derived CDR1 and CDR2 are SGHTA and FQGTGA. This CDR3 contains 16 residues. CDR3 sequence: CASSLTGTSDSYEQYF.

This chain uses TRBV28 with TRBJ2-4; TCRdb's D gene call, TRBD1, goes unchecked for lack of DNA. The CDR3 has 15 amino acids. Germline V CDR1 and CDR2: MDHEN, SYDVKM. The chain's CDR3 is CASSRRQGFGNIQYF. Filled out from reference TRBV28 and TRBJ2-4, the complete variable domain reads DVKVTQSSRYLVKRTGEKVFLECVQDMDHENMFWYRQDPGLGLRLIYFSYDVKMKEKGDIPEGYSVSREKKERFSLILESASTNQTSMYLCASSRRQGFGNIQYFGAGTRLSVL.

The rearrangement joins TRBV6-1 to TRBJ1-5. The germline V gene has CDR1 MNHNS and CDR2 SASEGT. This CDR3 contains 16 residues. Here the CDR3 reads CASSEAAEYYNQPQHF.

The chain employs TRBV18 and TRBJ2-1; no DNA is available, so the TRBD1 call from TCRdb remains unchecked. The CDR3 runs 14 residues. Germline CDR1 KGHSH, CDR2 LQKENI. Here the CDR3 reads CASSYRTGDNEQFF.

The chain couples TRBV19 to TRBJ2-2; without DNA, the TCRdb call of TRBD1 cannot be checked. The CDR3 extends over 16 amino acids. Germline CDR1 LNHDA, CDR2 SQIVND (reference sequence). The CDR3 sequence is CASSPTGGTNTGELFF. Drawing the rest from reference TRBV19 and TRBJ2-2, the complete variable domain is DGGITQSPKYLFRKEGQNVTLSCEQNLNHDAMYWYRQDPGQGLRLIYYSQIVNDFQKGDIAEGYSVSREKKESFPLTVTSAQKNPTAFYLCASSPTGGTNTGELFFGEGSRLTVL.

The J gene is TRBJ1-2, the V gene TRBV20-1; no DNA is available, so the TRBD1 call from TCRdb remains unchecked. The CDR3 covers 14 residues. CDR1 and CDR2 from the germline V gene are DFQATT and SNEGSKA (reference sequence). CDR3: CSARTGTSDYGYTF.

The V and J genes are TRBV20-1 and TRBJ2-1; TCRdb selects TRBD2, and the lack of DNA leaves this call unchecked. CDR1 is DFQATT and CDR2 is SNEGSKA in the germline V gene (reference sequence). This CDR3 contains 15 residues. CDR3 region: CSARGSEKLSNEQFF.

This rearrangement joins TRBV10-3 to TRBJ2-7; the D call from TCRdb, TRBD1, cannot be confirmed without DNA. The CDR3 loop spans 13 amino acids. The V gene's germline CDR1 is ENHRY and CDR2 SYGVKD. CDR3 region: CATAVSGSYEQYF.

This rearrangement joins TRBV20-1 to TRBJ1-1. This CDR3 comprises 13 residues. Per the germline V gene, CDR1 is DFQATT and CDR2 is SNEGSKA (reference sequence). Here the CDR3 reads CSSLGPLNTEAFF.

This chain joins TRBV20-1 and TRBJ2-7. The CDR3 has 14 amino acids. Germline V gene data show CDR1 as DFQATT and CDR2 as SNEGSKA (reference sequence). CDR3 sequence: CSASRRPEPYEQYF.

This chain links TRBV20-1 with TRBJ2-2; with no DNA, the TCRdb D assignment of TRBD2 cannot be verified. The CDR3 runs 14 residues. CDR1 and CDR2 (germline): DFQATT, SNEGSKA (reference sequence). CDR3: CSVPSKRGTGELFF.

The chain has TRBV5-6 and TRBJ2-6. This CDR3 is 15 amino acids long. CDR1 is SGHDT, CDR2 YYEEEE, per germline. CDR3 amino acids: CASRGTFSGANVLTF.